This T cell receptor (beta chain) emerged from a study of Ad26.COV2.S vaccination and SARS-CoV-2 variants. At the level of the study: Donor participated within the Ad26.COV2.S arm of the COV1001 trial.

A remark on this clone: The antigen remains unidentified.

General observations from the study: For non-spike TCRs, breadth in vaccine recipients resembled that in placebo recipients.

TCRdb's copy holds only in-frame clones and misses some; the assay was immunoSEQ multiplex PCR. The sample lists 200,000 to 300,000 clones; around 90% were seen once. Treatment: about 20 received Ad26.COV2.S at low or high dose, single or two shots; five or six received placebo; per-sample allocation not given. Material that was analyzed had been drawn on day 63 after the first vaccine or placebo injection. Ad26 vector vaccine expressed Wuhan-strain SARS-CoV-2 spike. V shed 6 bases and J shed 7 bases, with 16 bases lying between them. Germline-derived CDR1 and CDR2 are MDHEN and SYDVKM. The CDR3 runs 14 residues.

The rearrangement uses TRBV28 and TRBJ1-5; maybe TRBD1 (5 bases). Material: peripheral blood, obtained in a trial of Ad26.COV2.S vaccine versus placebo. This sequence was found in a person between 18 and 59 years old who received the Ad26.COV2.S COVID-19 vaccine or a placebo. CDR3 nucleotide sequence: TGTGCCAGCAGCCTTTGGCAGGGAGGCCAGCCCCAGCATTTT. Its translation: CASSLWQGGQPQHF.